Below, 29 T cell receptor beta chains from the same sample are listed, as sequenced in a study of cytotoxic CD8 clonotypes in ibrutinib-treated CLL. Measured with immunoSEQ multiplex PCR; TCRdb has only the in-frame clones, and not every one. The sample shows roughly 160,000 clones, about four fifths of them seen only once. The input for sequencing was PBMCs, taken after 12 months of ibrutinib treatment. These receptors all come from a human donor with chronic lymphocytic leukemia.

V and J are TRBV9 and TRBJ2-7; 9 positions match TRBD1. The germline V gene encodes CDR1 SGDLS and CDR2 YYNGEE. Unmatched junction bases numbered 7, after V lost 0 bases and J lost 6 bases. The CDR3 sequence is 15 residues long. The CDR3 DNA reads as TGTGCCAGCAGCGTAGAGGGGGGACAGGGTAGCGAGCAGTACTTC. As protein: CASSVEGGQGSEQYF.

This sequence joins TRBV7-2 and TRBJ2-2; 7 positions agree with TRBD2. Germline CDR1 and CDR2: SGHTA and FQGNSA. The CDR3 sequence is 18 residues long. V shed 1 base and J 1 base; nucleotides not matched to a gene: 9. CDR3 nucleotides: TGTGCCAGCAGCTTAGTGAAAGGGGTAGCGGGGAACACCGGGGAGCTGTTTTTT. Translated: CASSLVKGVAGNTGELFF. Full variable domain (remainder filled in from reference TRBV7-2 and TRBJ2-2): GAGVSQSPSNKVTEKGKDVELRCDPISGHTALYWYRQSLGQGLEFLIYFQGNSAPDKSGLPSDRFSAERTGGSVSTLTIQRTQQEDSAVYLCASSLVKGVAGNTGELFFGEGSRLTVL.

Remarks on this clone: The sample contains more than one DNA sequence encoding this CDR3. The chain recombines TRBV4-1 with TRBJ1-6; no definite D call. Trimming took off 2 bases at V and 7 bases at J, with 21 bases between the two ends. The CDR3 is 18 amino acids. Per the germline V gene, CDR1 is MGHRA and CDR2 is YSYEKL. CDR3 in amino acids: CASSQNTFTTTKNSPLHF. The CDR3 DNA follows: TGCGCCAGCAGCCAAAACACGTTTACGACTACCAAGAATTCACCCCTCCACTTT.

The rearrangement joins TRBV5-1 to TRBJ2-7; D uncertain. The V end was cut by 4 bases, the J end by 4 bases, with 9 bases between. The length of the CDR3 is 12 residues. Looked up from germline, CDR1 is SGHRS and CDR2 is YFSETQ. CDR3 sequence reads: CASSLTQYEQYF. CDR3 bases: TGCGCCAGCAGCCTGACCCAATACGAGCAGTACTTC. Complete variable domain (other parts from reference TRBV5-1 and TRBJ2-7): KAGVTQTPRYLIKTRGQQVTLSCSPISGHRSVSWYQQTPGQGLQFLFEYFSETQRNKGNFPGRFSGRQFSNSRSEMNVSTLELGDSALYLCASSLTQYEQYFGPGTRLTVT.

The V and J genes are TRBV19 and TRBJ2-1; 9 bases align to TRBD2. Germline CDR1 is LNHDA and CDR2 is SQIVND (reference sequence). The CDR3 totals 14 residues. After removal of 5 bases from V and 9 bases from J, the junction contained 8 bases not matched to a gene. The CDR3 DNA is TGTGCCAGTAGTTCGGGCGGGAGGGCTAGTGAGCAGTTCTTC. As protein: CASSSGGRASEQFF.

The CDR3 nucleotides are TGTGCCAGCAGCCAAGAAGTCAGGGCTAACACCGGGGAGCTGTTTTTT. Protein sequence: CASSQEVRANTGELFF. This chain links TRBV4-2 with TRBJ2-2, with a weak D call TRBD1 (5 bases). This CDR3 spans 16 amino acids. V shed 0 bases and J shed 2 bases, with 10 bases lying between them. CDR1 LGHNA and CDR2 YNFKEQ come from the germline V gene.

V is TRBV6-1 and J is TRBJ1-3; TRBD1 is a possible D gene (5 bases). CDR1 is MNHNS and CDR2 is SASEGT in the germline V gene. Between the trimmed V and J ends, which lost 4 bases and 0 bases, there was a span of 13 bases. The CDR3 contains 16 residues. The CDR3 region is CASSVTTGDSGNTIYF. In nucleotides, the CDR3 is TGTGCCAGCAGTGTTACTACAGGAGACTCTGGAAACACCATATATTTT.

V and J are TRBV6-5 and TRBJ2-2, with 8 bases that match TRBD1. The V gene's germline CDR1 is MNHEY and CDR2 SVGAGI. The trim removed 6 bases at V and 3 bases at J, leaving 6 bases unmatched. The CDR3 consists of 15 residues. The CDR3 sequence is CASSPDRGDTGELFF. The DNA of the CDR3 is TGTGCCAGCAGCCCCGACAGGGGCGACACCGGGGAGCTGTTTTTT.

This chain connects TRBV5-6 to TRBJ1-4, with 7 bases matching TRBD1. In germline, CDR1 is SGHDT, CDR2 YYEEEE. V was pared by 3 bases and J by 8 bases, with 7 bases of the junction left unmatched. CDR3 length: 14 residues. The CDR3 DNA follows: TGTGCCAGCAGCTCCGACAGGGTGCGAGAAAAACTGTTTTTT. Amino acid sequence: CASSSDRVREKLFF.

V is TRBV19 and J is TRBJ2-3, with D perhaps TRBD1 (5 bases). This CDR3 has 13 amino acids. The V end was cut by 5 bases, the J end by 6 bases, with 12 bases between. Germline CDR1 and CDR2: LNHDA and SQIVND (reference sequence). The CDR3 reads CASSGGRVDTQYF. CDR3 DNA sequence: TGTGCCAGTAGTGGTGGCAGGGTGGATACGCAGTATTTT. Variable domain in full (rest from reference TRBV19 and TRBJ2-3): DGGITQSPKYLFRKEGQNVTLSCEQNLNHDAMYWYRQDPGQGLRLIYYSQIVNDFQKGDIAEGYSVSREKKESFPLTVTSAQKNPTAFYLCASSGGRVDTQYFGPGTRLTVL.

This CDR3 is CASSRSRDRVYTEAFF. The CDR3 nucleotides read TGTGCCAGTAGTAGGTCCCGGGACAGGGTGTATACTGAAGCTTTCTTT. The gene calls are TRBV19 and TRBJ1-1, with 9 positions matching TRBD1. CDR1 LNHDA and CDR2 SQIVND come from the germline V gene (reference sequence). After removal of 4 bases from V and 5 bases from J, the junction contained 11 bases not matched to a gene. The CDR3 spans 16 residues. The entire variable domain, with the rest obtained from reference TRBV19 and TRBJ1-1, is as follows: DGGITQSPKYLFRKEGQNVTLSCEQNLNHDAMYWYRQDPGQGLRLIYYSQIVNDFQKGDIAEGYSVSREKKESFPLTVTSAQKNPTAFYLCASSRSRDRVYTEAFFGQGTRLTVV.

This chain joins TRBV10-3 and TRBJ1-5, with a possible D match to TRBD1 (5 bases). There are 15 residues in the CDR3. CDR1 ENHRY and CDR2 SYGVKD come from the germline V gene. V was cut by 10 bases and J by 4 bases, with 20 bases left in between. The CDR3 DNA follows: TGTGCCACAAAAAGACAGCCCCAGGATAATCAGCCCCAGCATTTT. Its translation: CATKRQPQDNQPQHF.

V usage is TRBV2 and J usage is TRBJ1-6; D unresolved. CDR3 length: 13 residues. Germline V gene data show CDR1 as SNHLY and CDR2 as FYNNEI. With 4 bases removed from V and 11 bases from J, the gap between germline ends came to 12 bases. Here the CDR3 DNA reads TGTGCCAGCAGTGCTCGGGTATCGGCACCCCTCCACTTT. Translation gives CASSARVSAPLHF.

The chain links TRBV28 to TRBJ1-2, with 10 bases lining up with TRBD1. Germline V gene sequence: CDR1 MDHEN, CDR2 SYDVKM. The CDR3 runs to 17 residues. With V trimmed by 3 bases and J by 5 bases, 12 bases remained unmatched. CDR3: CASSLVDRGARGYGYTF. The CDR3 bases are TGTGCCAGCAGTTTGGTGGACAGGGGGGCCCGTGGGTATGGCTACACCTTC.

The chain combines TRBV28 with TRBJ1-3, with a possible D match to TRBD1 (6 bases). Trimming left V 5 bases short and J 5 bases short, with 16 bases between. In germline, CDR1 is MDHEN, CDR2 SYDVKM. CDR3 length: 15 amino acids. The CDR3: CASSGDSTGRNTIYF. As DNA, the CDR3 is TGTGCCAGCAGTGGGGATTCGACAGGACGAAACACCATATATTTT.

The V and J genes are TRBV9 and TRBJ1-5; D remains unclear. Trimming stripped 8 bases from V and 0 bases from J, with 18 bases between. The CDR3 totals 16 residues. Germline-derived CDR1 and CDR2 are SGDLS and YYNGEE. CDR3 sequence (DNA): TGTGCCAGACTTATCCTAGGTTCTTATAGCAATCAGCCCCAGCATTTT. It is translated as CARLILGSYSNQPQHF.

CDR3: CASSMGGEDTQYF. The CDR3 DNA reads TGCGCCAGCAGTATGGGTGGGGAAGATACGCAGTATTTT. The V and J genes are TRBV23-1 and TRBJ2-3, with D unresolved. TRBV23-1 is an open reading frame, and its role is uncertain. The CDR3 sequence is 13 residues long. V shed 5 bases and J shed 5 bases, with 11 bases lying between them.

Only a few counts were recorded for this clone. The chain couples TRBV4-3 to TRBJ2-2; D is unresolved. Germline loops: CDR1 LGHNA, CDR2 YSLEER. The CDR3 runs to 18 residues. Trimming stripped 0 bases from V and 1 base from J, with 15 bases between. CDR3 in DNA: TGCGCCAGCAGCCAAGATATGATGAACTCAAAGAACACCGGGGAGCTGTTTTTT. Protein: CASSQDMMNSKNTGELFF.

The chain combines TRBV6-1 with TRBJ2-1; D is perhaps TRBD2 (7 bases). CDR1 is MNHNS, CDR2 SASEGT, per germline. V lost 9 bases to trimming and J lost 2 bases, with 11 bases between them. This CDR3 is 13 amino acids long. This CDR3 reads CASRGGAYNEQFF. For the CDR3, the DNA is TGTGCCAGTAGAGGGGGGGCCTACAATGAGCAGTTCTTC.

The V call is TRBV5-1, the J call TRBJ2-2; D is possibly TRBD1 (5 bases). This CDR3 contains 15 residues. The V gene lost 0 bases and the J gene lost 4 bases, with 10 bases spanning the gap. The V gene's germline CDR1 is SGHRS and CDR2 YFSETQ. CDR3 coding DNA: TGCGCCAGCAGCTTGGTCCAGGGTGCCACCGGGGAGCTGTTTTTT. This translates into CASSLVQGATGELFF. The complete variable domain, with remaining parts taken from reference TRBV5-1 and TRBJ2-2, reads KAGVTQTPRYLIKTRGQQVTLSCSPISGHRSVSWYQQTPGQGLQFLFEYFSETQRNKGNFPGRFSGRQFSNSRSEMNVSTLELGDSALYLCASSLVQGATGELFFGEGSRLTVL.

This clone was observed a handful of times. This chain connects TRBV18 to TRBJ1-1; maybe TRBD1 (5 bases). Germline-derived CDR1 and CDR2 are KGHSH and LQKENI. V lost 2 bases to trimming and J lost 0 bases, with 10 bases between them. The CDR3 spans 15 residues. The CDR3 is CASSPGSRVNTEAFF. For the CDR3, the DNA is TGTGCCAGCTCACCAGGAAGCAGGGTGAACACTGAAGCTTTCTTT.

As regards this clone: One end of the junction varies from germline; a read error may be responsible. The rearrangement links TRBV7-7 to TRBJ2-1; a possible D gene is TRBD1 (7 bases). CDR3 length equals 13 residues. CDR1 is SSHAT and CDR2 is FNYEAQ in the germline V gene (reference sequence). As DNA, the CDR3 is TGTGCTAGCAGCTTAGGAGGGGGCGATGAGCAGTTCTTC. Its translation: CASSLGGGDEQFF.

The J gene is TRBJ1-1, the V gene TRBV29-1; D ambiguous. Germline-derived CDR1 and CDR2 are SQVTM and ANQGSEA. This CDR3 spans 13 amino acids. V gave up 3 bases and J gave up 1 base, with 9 bases separating them. In nucleotides, the CDR3 is TGCAGCGTTGACAGGCGCGGGAACACTGAAGCTTTCTTT. Amino acids: CSVDRRGNTEAFF.

CDR3 nucleotide sequence: TGCGCCAGCAGCTTAGCCAACACCGGGGAGCTGTTTTTT. Amino acids: CASSLANTGELFF. J is TRBJ2-2 and V is TRBV5-1; D is unclear. V lost 2 bases and J 2 bases, leaving 4 bases between the germline ends. Germline values: CDR1 SGHRS, CDR2 YFSETQ. The CDR3 is made up of 13 amino acids.

The rearrangement joins TRBV20-1 to TRBJ2-1; 9 nucleotides line up with TRBD2. Trimming cost V 6 bases and J 12 bases; bases outside gene matches: 3. Germline CDR1 is DFQATT and CDR2 is SNEGSKA (reference sequence). CDR3 length: 10 residues. CDR3 protein: CSAQRGVQFF. In DNA, the CDR3 is TGCAGTGCACAGCGGGGGGTGCAGTTCTTC.

The chain uses TRBV7-3 and TRBJ1-1; a weak D match, TRBD1 (5 bases). V lost 3 bases, J lost 6 bases, and 11 bases lay in between. The CDR3 consists of 13 residues. Per germline, CDR1 SGHTA and CDR2 FQGTGA. The CDR3, as DNA: TGTGCCAGCAGCTTCCAGGGTTTAGCTGAAGCTTTCTTT. Translated, it gives CASSFQGLAEAFF.

V and J are TRBV11-2 and TRBJ1-1; the D gene is possibly TRBD1 (6 bases). V was trimmed by 2 bases and J by 3 bases, leaving 10 bases between them. The CDR3 is 14 amino acids. From germline, CDR1 is SGHAT and CDR2 FQNNGV. CDR3 region: CASSLRGAHTEAFF. CDR3 nucleotide sequence: TGTGCCAGCAGCTTAAGGGGGGCGCACACTGAAGCTTTCTTT.

J is TRBJ2-3 and V is TRBV7-2, with 8 positions matching TRBD1. Germline V gene data show CDR1 as SGHTA and CDR2 as FQGNSA. This CDR3 has 14 residues. With 5 bases clipped from V and 4 bases from J, the junction kept 5 bases outside the gene matches. The CDR3 is CASSPRTGSDTQYF. CDR3 bases: TGTGCCAGCAGCCCCAGGACAGGGTCAGATACGCAGTATTTT.

The chain couples TRBV7-2 to TRBJ2-7; 7 bases are a match to TRBD1. Unmatched junction bases numbered 14, after V lost 3 bases and J lost 6 bases. Germline lookup yields CDR1 SGHTA and CDR2 FQGNSA. This CDR3 is 16 amino acids long. This CDR3 is CASSFNSPGQSSEQYF. The CDR3 region has the DNA TGTGCCAGCAGCTTTAACTCCCCGGGACAGAGTTCCGAGCAGTACTTC.